These T cell receptor beta chains were read from a single sample in a study of Graves' ophthalmopathy and Graves' hyperthyroidism. TCRdb itself ran the multiplex PCR reads through MiXCR, one entry per CDR3 protein. The repertoire holds around 590,000 distinct CDR3 sequences, 35% to 40% seen once, with 3.5% to 4.5% in the top ten. The material sequenced was peripheral blood or thyroid tissue (not recorded which). The receptor source for this set is an adult man with Graves' hyperthyroidism. Each CDR3 is given with its conserved first and last residue. The D gene is left open where the match is weak. Expanded clones are given a class, and other clones once, few, many or no size at all.

TRBV12-3/TRBV12-4,TRBJ1-5,NA,few,CASSPLGGRANQPQHF,TGTGCCAGCAGTCCCTTGGGGGGCAGGGCCAATCAGCCCCAGCATTTT
TRBV6-1,TRBJ1-5,NA,many,CASRAQENQPQHF,TGTGCCAGCAGGGCACAAGAAAATCAGCCCCAGCATTTT
TRBV6-5,TRBJ1-2,NA,few,CASSYRAGWLIDGYTF,TGTGCCAGCAGTTACCGCGCGGGGTGGCTTATCGATGGCTACACCTTC
TRBV7-2,TRBJ1-3,NA,many,CASSPRLGGSSGNTIYF,TGTGCCAGCAGCCCCAGGTTGGGGGGCTCCTCTGGAAACACCATATATTTT
TRBV9,TRBJ1-1,NA,many,CASSADGDTEAFF,TGTGCCAGCAGCGCGGACGGGGACACTGAAGCTTTCTTT
TRBV10-3,TRBJ2-7,NA,many,CAISEVVGALIYEQYF,TGTGCCATCAGTGAAGTCGTCGGGGCCCTCATCTACGAGCAGTACTTC
TRBV6-6,TRBJ2-2,NA,many,CASSEGWTRGNTGELFF,TGTGCCAGCAGTGAAGGGTGGACAAGGGGGAACACCGGGGAGCTGTTTTTT
TRBV19,TRBJ1-2,NA,many,CASSNQGLDYGYTF,TGTGCCAGTAGTAATCAGGGATTAGACTATGGCTACACCTTC
TRBV7-2,TRBJ2-3,NA,NA,CASSPWTAGDTDTQYF,TGTGCCAGCAGCCCGTGGACTGCGGGCGACACAGATACGCAGTATTTT
TRBV15,TRBJ1-1,NA,many,CATSLMNTEAFF,TGTGCCACCAGCCTAATGAACACTGAAGCTTTCTTT
TRBV20-1,TRBJ1-2,TRBD1,NA,CSAWRTGRSGNTF,TGCAGTGCCTGGCGGACAGGGAGGTCTGGAAACACCTTC
TRBV29-1,TRBJ1-2,NA,many,CSVEGQSGGYTF,TGCAGCGTTGAAGGACAGTCGGGTGGCTACACCTTC
TRBV7-9,TRBJ1-1,TRBD1,few,CASSPGQGAPGGTEAFF,TGTGCCAGCAGCCCGGGACAGGGGGCACCGGGCGGCACTGAAGCTTTCTTT
TRBV29-1,TRBJ2-7,NA,many,CSVEGDGVRLEQYF,TGCAGCGTTGAAGGCGACGGAGTGAGGCTCGAGCAGTACTTC
TRBV7-9,TRBJ2-3,NA,NA,CASSLVGGVSTDTQYF,TGCGCCAGCAGCTTGGTCGGCGGGGTTAGCACAGATACGCAGTATTTT
TRBV6-6,TRBJ2-7,NA,many,CASSYSITGLDEQYF,TGTGCCAGCAGTTACTCGATTACAGGGCTCGACGAGCAGTACTTC
TRBV7-9,TRBJ1-5,TRBD1,NA,CASNLTGLMINQPQHF,TGTGCCAGCAACCTGACAGGGCTCATGATCAATCAGCCCCAGCATTTT
TRBV15,TRBJ2-7,NA,many,CATSMGFSYEQYF,TGTGCCACCAGCATGGGGTTCTCCTACGAGCAGTACTTC
TRBV20-1,TRBJ2-3,TRBD2,NA,CSARSGTSGGSTDTQYF,TGCAGTGCCCGATCCGGGACTAGCGGGGGGAGCACAGATACGCAGTATTTT
TRBV5-1,TRBJ2-7,NA,many,CASRTETVSYEQYF,TGCGCCAGCAGAACAGAGACAGTCTCCTACGAGCAGTACTTC
TRBV6-1,TRBJ1-1,TRBD1,many,CASSEQGALGTEAFF,TGTGCCAGCAGTGAACAGGGGGCTTTGGGCACTGAAGCTTTCTTT
TRBV19,TRBJ2-7,TRBD2,few,CASSIFLAGAGYEQYF,TGTGCCAGTAGTATCTTCCTAGCGGGAGCGGGATACGAGCAGTACTTC
TRBV19,TRBJ1-3,NA,NA,CASSMGRW,TGTGCCAGTAGTATGGGCCGGTGG
TRBV20-1,TRBJ2-3,TRBD2,many,CSARLAGVWDTQYF,TGCAGTGCTAGATTAGCGGGAGTTTGGGATACGCAGTATTTT
TRBV7-9,TRBJ2-1,NA,NA,CASSLLGWGEQFF,TGTGCCAGCAGCTTACTGGGTTGGGGTGAGCAGTTCTTC
TRBV25-1,TRBJ1-5,TRBD1,NA,CASSEKGGRAHNQPQHF,TGTGCCAGCAGTGAAAAAGGGGGCAGGGCCCACAATCAGCCCCAGCATTTT
TRBV4-2,TRBJ2-2,TRBD1,few,CASSQEVTGPNRFF,TGTGCCAGCAGCCAAGAGGTGACAGGGCCGAATCGGTTTTTT
TRBV19,TRBJ1-1,TRBD1,NA,CASSIQGTGFTEAFF,TGTGCCAGTAGTATCCAGGGGACAGGGTTCACTGAAGCTTTCTTT
TRBV27,TRBJ2-5,TRBD1,few,CASSFQGTDQETQYF,TGTGCCAGCAGTTTCCAGGGGACAGATCAAGAGACCCAGTACTTC
TRBV20-1,TRBJ1-1,TRBD1,many,CSAQTGLNTEAFF,TGCAGTGCTCAGACAGGGCTGAACACTGAAGCTTTCTTT
TRBV10-3,TRBJ2-7,NA,few,CAISEWVSNEQYF,TGTGCCATCAGTGAATGGGTTAGTAACGAGCAGTACTTC
TRBV4-2,TRBJ1-3,NA,few,CASSQDLPGGNGNTIYF,TGTGCCAGCAGCCAAGATCTCCCCGGGGGCAATGGAAACACCATATATTTT
TRBV19,TRBJ1-2,TRBD1,NA,CASTGQGNTF,TGTGCCAGCACGGGACAGGGTAACACCTTC
TRBV7-8,TRBJ1-2,NA,few,CASSLQEFAGIYGYTF,TGTGCCAGCAGTTTGCAAGAGTTTGCAGGAATCTATGGCTACACCTTC
TRBV20-1,TRBJ1-6,NA,many,CSLPGHLSSYNSPLHF,TGCAGTCTGCCGGGACATCTGAGCTCCTATAATTCACCCCTCCACTTT
TRBV7-6,TRBJ2-7,NA,NA,CASSLGFPLGYEQYF,TGTGCCAGCAGTTTGGGATTTCCCTTGGGATACGAGCAGTACTTC
TRBV2,TRBJ2-1,TRBD2,NA,CASTLGLVDEQFF,TGTGCCAGCACCCTCGGACTAGTCGATGAGCAGTTCTTC
TRBV5-1,TRBJ2-3,TRBD1,NA,CASSTWGQTTDTQYF,TGCGCCAGCAGCACATGGGGACAGACCACAGATACGCAGTATTTT
TRBV29-1,TRBJ2-7,NA,once,CSLDDRYEQYF,TGCAGCCTAGACGACAGATACGAGCAGTACTTC
TRBV20-1,TRBJ1-1,NA,NA,CSAPISLRRGKAFF,TGCAGTGCTCCAATTTCCCTTCGGCGGGGAAAAGCTTTCTTT
TRBV20-1,TRBJ1-3,NA,NA,CSARLAGGAGNTIYF,TGCAGTGCAAGACTAGCGGGGGGAGCAGGAAACACCATATATTTT
TRBV7-2,TRBJ2-7,TRBD2,NA,CASSLPSGGTANEQYF,TGTGCCAGCAGCCTTCCTAGCGGGGGTACAGCCAACGAGCAGTACTTC
TRBV5-1,TRBJ2-7,NA,NA,CASSMDIRYNEQYF,TGCGCCAGCAGCATGGACATAAGATACAATGAGCAGTACTTC
TRBV5-1,TRBJ1-2,TRBD1,many,CASRPGTGVGYAF,TGCGCCAGCAGGCCCGGGACAGGGGTCGGCTACGCCTTC
TRBV12-3/TRBV12-4,TRBJ1-5,NA,once,CASSLGDSRQPQHF,TGTGCCAGCAGTCTCGGTGACAGCCGACAGCCCCAGCATTTT
TRBV28,TRBJ2-7,NA,NA,CASSLLRTNHEQYF,TGTGCCAGCAGTTTATTGAGGACAAACCACGAGCAGTACTTC
TRBV7-3,TRBJ2-2,NA,many,CASSPRREAAGELFF,TGTGCCAGCAGCCCCCGCCGAGAGGCGGCCGGGGAGCTGTTTTTT
TRBV19,TRBJ2-7,TRBD1,NA,CASSTGDRTREQYF,TGTGCCAGTAGTACAGGGGACAGGACGAGGGAGCAGTACTTC
TRBV29-1,TRBJ2-6,NA,NA,CSPAPSRSGANVLTF,TGCAGCCCAGCCCCCTCTCGCTCTGGGGCCAACGTCCTGACTTTC